The table lists the clone carrying this TCR beta chain with a few counts. This entry is derived from a study of blood T cell repertoires in COVID-19. This CDR3 is built from 14 residues. Germline values: CDR1 KGHSH, CDR2 LQKENI. V was cut by 1 base and J by 2 bases, with 7 bases left in between. TCRdb keeps only in-frame clones here, not all; method: immunoSEQ multiplex PCR. The profile shows about 220,000 clones, approximately 90% of them singletons. Source material: peripheral blood. V and J are TRBV18 and TRBJ2-3; a possible D gene is TRBD2 (6 bases). This sequence was found in a man aged 35 to 55 with acute or convalescent COVID-19. The CDR3 sequence is CASSPRGDTDTQYF. The CDR3 DNA follows: TGTGCCAGCTCACCACGGGGGGACACAGATACGCAGTATTTT.